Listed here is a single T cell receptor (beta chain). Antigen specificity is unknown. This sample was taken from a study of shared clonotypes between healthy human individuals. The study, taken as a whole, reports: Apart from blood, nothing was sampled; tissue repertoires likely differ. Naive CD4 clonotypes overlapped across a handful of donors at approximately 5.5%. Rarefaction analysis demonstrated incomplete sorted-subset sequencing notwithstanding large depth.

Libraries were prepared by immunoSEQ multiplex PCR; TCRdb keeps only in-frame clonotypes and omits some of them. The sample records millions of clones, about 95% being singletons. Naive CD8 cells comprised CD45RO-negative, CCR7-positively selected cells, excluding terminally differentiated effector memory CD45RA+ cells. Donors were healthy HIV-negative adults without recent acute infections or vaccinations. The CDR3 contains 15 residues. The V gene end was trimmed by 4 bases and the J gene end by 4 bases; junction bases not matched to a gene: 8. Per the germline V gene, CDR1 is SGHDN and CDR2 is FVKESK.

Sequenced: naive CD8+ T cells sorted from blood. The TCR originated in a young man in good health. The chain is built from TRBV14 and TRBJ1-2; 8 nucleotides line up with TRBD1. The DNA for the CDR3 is TGTGCCAGCAGCCCTACTCCGGGACAGGTCTATGGCTACACCTTC. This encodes CASSPTPGQVYGYTF.